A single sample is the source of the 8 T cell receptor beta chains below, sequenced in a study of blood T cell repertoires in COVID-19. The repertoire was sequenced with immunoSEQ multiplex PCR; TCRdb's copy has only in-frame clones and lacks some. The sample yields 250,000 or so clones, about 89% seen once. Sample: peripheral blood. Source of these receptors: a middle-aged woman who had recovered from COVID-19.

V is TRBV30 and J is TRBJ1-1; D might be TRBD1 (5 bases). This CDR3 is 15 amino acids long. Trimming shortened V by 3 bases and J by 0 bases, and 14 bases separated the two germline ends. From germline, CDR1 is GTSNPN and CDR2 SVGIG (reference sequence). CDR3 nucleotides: TGTGCCTGGAGCCTAAGTGGGGCCTTGAACACTGAAGCTTTCTTT. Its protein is CAWSLSGALNTEAFF.

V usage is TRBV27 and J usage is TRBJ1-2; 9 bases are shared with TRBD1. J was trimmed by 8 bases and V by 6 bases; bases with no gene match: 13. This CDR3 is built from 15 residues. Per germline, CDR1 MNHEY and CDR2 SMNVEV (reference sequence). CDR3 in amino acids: CASRPRRTGDGGYTF. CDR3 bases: TGTGCCAGCAGACCACGCCGGACAGGGGACGGGGGCTACACCTTC.

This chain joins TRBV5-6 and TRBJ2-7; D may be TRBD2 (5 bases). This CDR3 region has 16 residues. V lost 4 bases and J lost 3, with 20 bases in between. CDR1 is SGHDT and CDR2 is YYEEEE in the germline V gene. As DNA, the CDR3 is TGTGCCAGCAGCCCCGGACTGGACCCAAATTACTACGAGCAGTACTTC. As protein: CASSPGLDPNYYEQYF.

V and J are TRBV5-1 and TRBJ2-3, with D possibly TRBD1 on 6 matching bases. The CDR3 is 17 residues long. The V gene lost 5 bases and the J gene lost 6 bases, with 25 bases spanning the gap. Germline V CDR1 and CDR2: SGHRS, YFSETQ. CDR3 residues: CASRSTPPGHPGDTQYF. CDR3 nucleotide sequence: TGCGCCAGCAGGTCGACCCCACCGGGACACCCTGGGGATACGCAGTATTTT.

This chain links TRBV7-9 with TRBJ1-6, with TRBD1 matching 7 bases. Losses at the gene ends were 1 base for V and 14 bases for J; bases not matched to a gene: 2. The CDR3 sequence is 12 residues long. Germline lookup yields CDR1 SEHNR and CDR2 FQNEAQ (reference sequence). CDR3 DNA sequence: TGTGCCAGCAGCTTAGGGGACAGCACCCTCCACTTT. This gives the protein CASSLGDSTLHF.

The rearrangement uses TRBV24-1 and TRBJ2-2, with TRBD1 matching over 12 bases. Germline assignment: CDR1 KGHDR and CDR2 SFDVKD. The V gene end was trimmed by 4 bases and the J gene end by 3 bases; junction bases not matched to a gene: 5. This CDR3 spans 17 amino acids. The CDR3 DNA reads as TGTGCCACCAGTGACTCGGGACAGGGGGCATACACCGGGGAGCTGTTTTTT. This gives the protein CATSDSGQGAYTGELFF.

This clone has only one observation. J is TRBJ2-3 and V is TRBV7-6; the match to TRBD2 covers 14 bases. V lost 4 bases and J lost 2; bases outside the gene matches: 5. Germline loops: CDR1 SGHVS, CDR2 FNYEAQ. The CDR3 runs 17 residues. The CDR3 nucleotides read TGTGCCAGCAGCTCGGGACTAGCGGGAGTCAACACAGATACGCAGTATTTT. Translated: CASSSGLAGVNTDTQYF.

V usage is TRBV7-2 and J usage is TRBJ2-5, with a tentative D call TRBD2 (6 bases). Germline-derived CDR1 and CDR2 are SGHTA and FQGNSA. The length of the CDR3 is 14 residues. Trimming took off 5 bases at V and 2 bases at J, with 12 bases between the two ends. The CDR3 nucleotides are TGTGCCAGCAGCCCCGCAGCGGGTCAAGAGACCCAGTACTTC. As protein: CASSPAAGQETQYF.